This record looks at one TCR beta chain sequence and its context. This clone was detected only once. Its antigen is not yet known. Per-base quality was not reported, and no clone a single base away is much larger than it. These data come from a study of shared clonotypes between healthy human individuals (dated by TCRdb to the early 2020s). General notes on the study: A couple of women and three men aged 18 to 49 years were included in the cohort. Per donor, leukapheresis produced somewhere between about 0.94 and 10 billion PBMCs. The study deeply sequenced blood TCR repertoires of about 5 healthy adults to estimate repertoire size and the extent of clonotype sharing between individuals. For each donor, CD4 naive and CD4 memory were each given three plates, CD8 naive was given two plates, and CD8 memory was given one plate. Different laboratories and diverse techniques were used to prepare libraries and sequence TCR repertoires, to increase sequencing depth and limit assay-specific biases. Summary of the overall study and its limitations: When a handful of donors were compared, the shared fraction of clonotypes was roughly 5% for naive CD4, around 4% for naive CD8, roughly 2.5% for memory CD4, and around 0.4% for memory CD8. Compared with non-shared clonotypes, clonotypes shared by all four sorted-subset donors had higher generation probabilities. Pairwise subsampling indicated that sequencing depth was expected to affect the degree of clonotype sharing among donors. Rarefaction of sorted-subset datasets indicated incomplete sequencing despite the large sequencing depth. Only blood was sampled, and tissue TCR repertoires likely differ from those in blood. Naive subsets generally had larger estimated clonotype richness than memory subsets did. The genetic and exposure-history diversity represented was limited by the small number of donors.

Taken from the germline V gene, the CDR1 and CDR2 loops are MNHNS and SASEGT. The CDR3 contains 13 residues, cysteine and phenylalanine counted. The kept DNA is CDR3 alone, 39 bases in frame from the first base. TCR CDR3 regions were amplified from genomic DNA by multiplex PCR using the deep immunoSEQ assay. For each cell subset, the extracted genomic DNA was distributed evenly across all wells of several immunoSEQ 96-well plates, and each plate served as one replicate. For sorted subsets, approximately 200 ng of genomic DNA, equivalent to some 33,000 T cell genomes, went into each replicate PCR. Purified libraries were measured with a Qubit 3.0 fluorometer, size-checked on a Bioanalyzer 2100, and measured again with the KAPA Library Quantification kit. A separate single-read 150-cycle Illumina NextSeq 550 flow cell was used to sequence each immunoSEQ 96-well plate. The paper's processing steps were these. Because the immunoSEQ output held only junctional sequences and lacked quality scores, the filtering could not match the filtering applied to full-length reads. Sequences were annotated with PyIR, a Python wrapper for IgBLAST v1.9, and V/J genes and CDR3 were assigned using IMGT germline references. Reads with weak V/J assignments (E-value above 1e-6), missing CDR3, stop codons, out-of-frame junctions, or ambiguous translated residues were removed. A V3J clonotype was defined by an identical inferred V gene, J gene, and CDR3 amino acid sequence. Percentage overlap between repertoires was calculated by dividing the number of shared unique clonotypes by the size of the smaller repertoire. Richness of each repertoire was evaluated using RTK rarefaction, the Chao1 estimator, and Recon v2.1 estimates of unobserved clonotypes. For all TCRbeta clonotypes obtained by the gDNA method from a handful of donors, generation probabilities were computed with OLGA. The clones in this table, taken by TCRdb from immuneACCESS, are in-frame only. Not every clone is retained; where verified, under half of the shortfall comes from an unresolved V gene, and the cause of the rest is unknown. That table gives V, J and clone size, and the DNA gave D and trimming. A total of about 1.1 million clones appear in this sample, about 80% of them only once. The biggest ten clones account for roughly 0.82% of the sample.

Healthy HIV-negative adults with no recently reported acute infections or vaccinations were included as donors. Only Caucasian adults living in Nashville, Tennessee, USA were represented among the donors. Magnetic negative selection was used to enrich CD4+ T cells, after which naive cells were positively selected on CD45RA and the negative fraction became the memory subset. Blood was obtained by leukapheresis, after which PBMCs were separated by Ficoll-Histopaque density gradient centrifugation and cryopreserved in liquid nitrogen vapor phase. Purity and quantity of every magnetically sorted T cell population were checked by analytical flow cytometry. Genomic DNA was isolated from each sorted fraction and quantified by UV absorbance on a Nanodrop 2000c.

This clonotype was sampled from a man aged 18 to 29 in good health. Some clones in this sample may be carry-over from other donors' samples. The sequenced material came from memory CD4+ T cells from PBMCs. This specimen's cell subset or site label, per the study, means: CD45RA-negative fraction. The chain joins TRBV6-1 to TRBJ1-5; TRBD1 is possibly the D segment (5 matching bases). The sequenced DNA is TGTGCTGCACAGGAATATAGCAATCAGCCCCAGCATTTT. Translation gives CAAQEYSNQPQHF.